The following is a TCR beta chain sequence with its context. Its antigen remains unknown. The sample originates from a study of CD8 T cells in Susac syndrome. RNA totalling roughly 0.5 to 1 ug underwent reverse transcription with random hexamers. The amplification used immunoSEQ multiplex PCR on TCR beta CDR3; it spanned 54 Vbeta and 13 Jbeta. TCRdb reprocessed the immunoSEQ multiplex PCR reads via MiXCR and lists one record per CDR3 protein. Of about 440,000 distinct CDR3 sequences in the sample, roughly 85% were seen once. Germline V lookup: CDR1 MNHEY, CDR2 SMNVEV (reference sequence). The CDR3 runs to 14 residues. V was clipped by 8 bases and J by 1 base, with 13 bases between them. Broader study findings: A relatively small number of individuals underwent TCR sequencing and HLA analysis.

TEMRA cells were FACS-enriched, with CD8+ and CD4+ T cells isolated negatively. Material: CD8+ T cells from PBMCs. This receptor was identified in a human donor with multiple sclerosis. This chain joins TRBV27 and TRBJ2-3, with a tentative D call TRBD1 (6 bases). The CDR3: CASELQGGTDTQYF. The CDR3 DNA reads as TGTGCCAGCGAGTTACAGGGCGGCACAGATACGCAGTATTTT.